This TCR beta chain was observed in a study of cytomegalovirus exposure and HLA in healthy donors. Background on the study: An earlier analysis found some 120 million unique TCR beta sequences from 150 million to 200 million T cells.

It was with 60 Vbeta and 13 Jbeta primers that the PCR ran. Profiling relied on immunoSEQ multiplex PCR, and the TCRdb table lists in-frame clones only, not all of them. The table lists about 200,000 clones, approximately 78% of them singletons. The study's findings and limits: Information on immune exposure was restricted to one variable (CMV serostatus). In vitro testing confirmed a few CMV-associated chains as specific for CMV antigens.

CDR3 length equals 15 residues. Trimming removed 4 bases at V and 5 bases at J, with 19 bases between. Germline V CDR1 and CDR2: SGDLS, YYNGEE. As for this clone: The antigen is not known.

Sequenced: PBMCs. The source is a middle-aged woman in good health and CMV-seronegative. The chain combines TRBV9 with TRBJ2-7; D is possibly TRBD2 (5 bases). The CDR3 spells CASSPDSLSLNEQYF. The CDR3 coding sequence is TGTGCCAGCAGCCCGGACTCTTTATCTCTTAACGAGCAGTACTTC.